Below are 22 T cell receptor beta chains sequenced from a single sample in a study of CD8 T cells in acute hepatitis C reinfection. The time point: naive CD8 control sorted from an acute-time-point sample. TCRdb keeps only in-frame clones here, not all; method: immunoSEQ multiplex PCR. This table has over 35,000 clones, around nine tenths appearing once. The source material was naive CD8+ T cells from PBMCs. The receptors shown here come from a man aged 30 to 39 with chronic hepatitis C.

The CDR3 bases are TGTGCCAGCCTAAAGCCCACAACTGAGCAGTTCTTC. It yields the protein CASLKPTTEQFF. V gene TRBV27 combines with J gene TRBJ2-1; no clear D. Germline V gene data show CDR1 as MNHEY and CDR2 as SMNVEV (reference sequence). The V and J ends lost 8 bases and 9 bases respectively, with 14 bases between them. This CDR3 is built from 12 residues.

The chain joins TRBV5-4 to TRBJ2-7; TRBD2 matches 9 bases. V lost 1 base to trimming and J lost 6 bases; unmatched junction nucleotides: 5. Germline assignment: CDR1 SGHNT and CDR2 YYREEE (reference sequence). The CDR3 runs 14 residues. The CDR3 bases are TGTGCCAGCAGCTTGTTTAGCGGGAGTCTCGAGCAGTACTTC. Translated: CASSLFSGSLEQYF.

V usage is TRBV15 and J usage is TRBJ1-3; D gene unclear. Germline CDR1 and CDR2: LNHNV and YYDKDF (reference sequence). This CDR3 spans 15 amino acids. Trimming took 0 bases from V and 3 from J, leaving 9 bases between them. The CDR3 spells CATSRDRGVGNTIYF. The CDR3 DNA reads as TGTGCCACCAGCAGAGATAGAGGTGTTGGAAACACCATATATTTT.

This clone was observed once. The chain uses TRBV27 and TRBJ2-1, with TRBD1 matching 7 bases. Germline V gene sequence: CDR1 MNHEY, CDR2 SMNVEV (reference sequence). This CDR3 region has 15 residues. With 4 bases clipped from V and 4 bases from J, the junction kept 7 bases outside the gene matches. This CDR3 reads CASSSDREGYNEQFF. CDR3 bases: TGTGCCAGCAGTTCTGACAGGGAAGGGTACAATGAGCAGTTCTTC.

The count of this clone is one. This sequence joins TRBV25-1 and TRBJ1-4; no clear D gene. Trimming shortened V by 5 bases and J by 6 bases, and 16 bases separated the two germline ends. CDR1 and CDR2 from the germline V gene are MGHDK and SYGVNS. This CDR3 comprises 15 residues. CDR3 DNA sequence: TGTGCCAGCAGTTCGGCGGAGCTGCGGGATGAAAAACTGTTTTTT. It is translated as CASSSAELRDEKLFF. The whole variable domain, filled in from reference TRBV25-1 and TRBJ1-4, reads EADIYQTPRYLVIGTGKKITLECSQTMGHDKMYWYQQDPGMELHLIHYSYGVNSTEKGDLSSESTVSRIRTEHFPLTLESARPSHTSQYLCASSSAELRDEKLFFGSGTQLSVL.

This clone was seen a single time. CDR3 nucleotide sequence: TGTGCCAGCAGCTTACCAGGGTATGGCACTGAAGCTTTCTTT. Amino acid sequence: CASSLPGYGTEAFF. The V and J genes are TRBV5-5 and TRBJ1-1; TRBD1 is a possible D gene (5 bases). This CDR3 has 14 amino acids. Looked up from germline, CDR1 is SGHKS and CDR2 is YYEKEE (reference sequence). V lost 2 bases, J lost 4 bases, and 12 bases lay in between.

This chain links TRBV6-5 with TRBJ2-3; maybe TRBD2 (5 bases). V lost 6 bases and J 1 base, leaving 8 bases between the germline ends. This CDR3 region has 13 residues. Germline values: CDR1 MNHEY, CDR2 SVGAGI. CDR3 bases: TGTGCCAGCAGAAACGGGGGCACAGATACGCAGTATTTT. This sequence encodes CASRNGGTDTQYF.

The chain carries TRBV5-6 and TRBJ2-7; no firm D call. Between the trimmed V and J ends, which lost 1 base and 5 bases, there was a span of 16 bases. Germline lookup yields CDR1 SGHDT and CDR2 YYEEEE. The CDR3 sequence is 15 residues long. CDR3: CASSLNRPRFNEQYF. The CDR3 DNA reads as TGTGCCAGCAGCTTGAATAGGCCCAGGTTTAACGAGCAGTACTTC.

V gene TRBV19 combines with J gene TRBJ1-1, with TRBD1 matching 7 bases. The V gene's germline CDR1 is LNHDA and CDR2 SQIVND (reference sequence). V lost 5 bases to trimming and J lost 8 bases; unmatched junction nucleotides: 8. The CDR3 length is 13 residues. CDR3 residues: CASSPGQVVEAFF. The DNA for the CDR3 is TGTGCCAGTAGTCCAGGACAGGTGGTGGAAGCTTTCTTT. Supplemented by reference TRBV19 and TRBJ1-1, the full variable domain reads DGGITQSPKYLFRKEGQNVTLSCEQNLNHDAMYWYRQDPGQGLRLIYYSQIVNDFQKGDIAEGYSVSREKKESFPLTVTSAQKNPTAFYLCASSPGQVVEAFFGQGTRLTVV.

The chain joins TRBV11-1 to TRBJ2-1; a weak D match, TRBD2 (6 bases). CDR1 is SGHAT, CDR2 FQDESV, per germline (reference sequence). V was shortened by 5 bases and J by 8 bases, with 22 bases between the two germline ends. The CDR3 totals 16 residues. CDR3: CASSEEGTGVYYEQFF. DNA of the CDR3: TGTGCCAGCAGCGAAGAGGGGACGGGGGTTTATTATGAGCAGTTCTTC.

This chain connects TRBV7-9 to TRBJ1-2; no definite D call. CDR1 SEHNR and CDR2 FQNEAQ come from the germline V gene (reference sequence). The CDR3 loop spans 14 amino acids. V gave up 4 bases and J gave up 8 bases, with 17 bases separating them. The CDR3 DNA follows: TGTGCCAGCAGCTATACCGGGCCTAAGGACGGCTACACCTTC. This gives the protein CASSYTGPKDGYTF.

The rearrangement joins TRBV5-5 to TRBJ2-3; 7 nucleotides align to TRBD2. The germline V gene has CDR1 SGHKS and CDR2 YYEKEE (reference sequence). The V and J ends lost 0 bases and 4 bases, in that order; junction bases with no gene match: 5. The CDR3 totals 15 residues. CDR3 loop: CASSLGETSPDTQYF. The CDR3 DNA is TGTGCCAGCAGCTTGGGGGAGACTAGCCCAGATACGCAGTATTTT. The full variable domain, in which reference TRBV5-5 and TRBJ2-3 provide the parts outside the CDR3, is DAGVTQSPTHLIKTRGQQVTLRCSPISGHKSVSWYQQVLGQGPQFIFQYYEKEERGRGNFPDRFSARQFPNYSSELNVNALLLGDSALYLCASSLGETSPDTQYFGPGTRLTVL.

The CDR3, as DNA: TGTGCCAGCAGCCAACCGATGACTAGCGCAAAAGTAACCTCCTACAATGAGCAGTTCTTC. This translates into CASSQPMTSAKVTSYNEQFF. The gene calls are TRBV11-3 and TRBJ2-1, with 8 nucleotides matching TRBD2. Trimming at V came to 5 bases and at J to 0 bases, leaving 18 bases not matched to a gene. The CDR3 has 20 amino acids. Per the germline V gene, CDR1 is SGHNT and CDR2 is YENEEA.

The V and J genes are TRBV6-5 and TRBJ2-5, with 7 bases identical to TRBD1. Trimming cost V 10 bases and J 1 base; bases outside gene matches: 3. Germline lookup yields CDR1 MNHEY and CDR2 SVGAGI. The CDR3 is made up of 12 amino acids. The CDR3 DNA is TGTGCCACTGGGACAGTCCAAGAGACCCAGTACTTC. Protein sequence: CATGTVQETQYF.

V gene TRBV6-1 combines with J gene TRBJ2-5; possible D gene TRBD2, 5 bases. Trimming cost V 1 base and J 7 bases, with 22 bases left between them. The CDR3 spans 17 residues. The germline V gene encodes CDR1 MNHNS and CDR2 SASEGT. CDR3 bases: TGTGCCAGCAGTGAAGGTTTTCGGACTCGGTTGGGCGGGACCCAGTACTTC. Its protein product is CASSEGFRTRLGGTQYF.

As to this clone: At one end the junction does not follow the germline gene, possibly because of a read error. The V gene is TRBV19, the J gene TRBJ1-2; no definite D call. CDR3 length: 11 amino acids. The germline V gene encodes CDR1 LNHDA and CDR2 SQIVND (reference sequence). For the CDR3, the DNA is TGTGCCAGTAGTGCTCCGGGCCTTTCCGCCTTC. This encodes CASSAPGLSAF.

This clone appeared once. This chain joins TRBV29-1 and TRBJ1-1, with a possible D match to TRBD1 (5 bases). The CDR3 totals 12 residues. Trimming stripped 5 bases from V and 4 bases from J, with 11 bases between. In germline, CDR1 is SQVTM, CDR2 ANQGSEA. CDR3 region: CSVIGGTTEAFF. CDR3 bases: TGCAGCGTTATCGGGGGGACCACTGAAGCTTTCTTT.

The chain's CDR3 is CASSLSLNYNEQFF. The CDR3 nucleotides are TGTGCCAGCAGCTTATCCCTAAACTACAATGAGCAGTTCTTC. This chain connects TRBV11-2 to TRBJ2-1; D ambiguous. CDR1 and CDR2 (germline): SGHAT, FQNNGV. The CDR3 is made up of 14 amino acids. The V and J ends lost 2 bases and 3 bases respectively, with 8 bases between them.

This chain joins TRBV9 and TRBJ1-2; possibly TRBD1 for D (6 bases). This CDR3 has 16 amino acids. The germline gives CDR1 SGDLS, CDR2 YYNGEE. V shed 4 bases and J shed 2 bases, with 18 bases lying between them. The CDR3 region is CASSPKTGGDNYGYTF. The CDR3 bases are TGTGCCAGCAGCCCCAAGACGGGGGGCGACAACTATGGCTACACCTTC.

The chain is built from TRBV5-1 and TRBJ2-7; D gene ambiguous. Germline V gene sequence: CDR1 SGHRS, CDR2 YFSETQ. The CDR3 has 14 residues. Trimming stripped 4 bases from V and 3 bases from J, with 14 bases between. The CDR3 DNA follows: TGCGCCAGCAGCATAGTTTCTTCGAACTACGAGCAGTACTTC. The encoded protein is CASSIVSSNYEQYF.

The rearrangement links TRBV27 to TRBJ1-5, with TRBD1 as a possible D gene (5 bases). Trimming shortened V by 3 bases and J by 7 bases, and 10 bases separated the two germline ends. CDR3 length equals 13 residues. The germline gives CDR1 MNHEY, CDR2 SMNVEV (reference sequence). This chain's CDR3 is CASSLGGRQPQHF. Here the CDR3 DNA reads TGTGCCAGCAGTTTGGGGGGAAGACAGCCCCAGCATTTT.

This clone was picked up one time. The CDR3 DNA reads as TGTGCCAGTAGTATGGGCGGGGACAATGAGCAGTTCTTC. Translating it yields CASSMGGDNEQFF. The V gene is TRBV19, the J gene TRBJ2-1; D is possibly TRBD2 (6 bases). The germline V gene encodes CDR1 LNHDA and CDR2 SQIVND (reference sequence). The germline V and J ends were trimmed by 3 bases and 5 bases, with 8 bases remaining between them. CDR3 length: 13 residues.